A single sample is the source of the 3 T cell receptor beta chains below, sequenced in a study of control samples from healthy donors and cancer patients. Profiling relied on immunoSEQ multiplex PCR, and the TCRdb table lists in-frame clones only, not all of them. Altogether under 150,000 clones are present, around 88% being singletons, with the ten largest covering around 3.4%. The source material was blood. The source is a middle-aged man in good health.

Here the CDR3 DNA reads TGTGCCAGCCCTGGACAGGGGAGCTATGGCTACACCTTC. Its protein product is CASPGQGSYGYTF. The chain has TRBV6-4 and TRBJ1-2, with TRBD1 identical over 9 bases. This CDR3 comprises 13 residues. The ends lost 8 bases at V and 4 bases at J; junction bases unmatched: 5. Germline-derived CDR1 and CDR2 are MRHNA and SNTAGT.

The chain combines TRBV6-5 with TRBJ2-2, with TRBD1 matching over 9 bases. CDR1 MNHEY and CDR2 SVGAGI come from the germline V gene. This CDR3 spans 15 amino acids. The J segment lost 4 bases and the V segment lost 8 bases, leaving 8 bases of the junction unmatched. The CDR3 DNA reads TGTGCCAGCCAACAGGACAGGGGATTCACCGGGGAGCTGTTTTTT. It encodes CASQQDRGFTGELFF.

The genes are TRBV7-2 and TRBJ1-6; 8 bases fit TRBD1. CDR1 is SGHTA, CDR2 FQGNSA, per germline. This CDR3 spans 15 amino acids. The V segment lost 5 bases and the J segment 4 bases; nucleotides outside the gene matches: 4. The CDR3 sequence is CASSPRTGYNSPLHF. Written as DNA, the CDR3 is TGTGCCAGCAGCCCCAGGACAGGGTATAATTCACCCCTCCACTTT.